This T cell receptor beta chain was captured in a study of CD8 T cells in Susac syndrome. Note on this clonotype: Its target is not known.

The CDR3 runs 15 residues. Germline V CDR1 and CDR2: GTSNPN, SVGIG (reference sequence). V was pared by 0 bases and J by 2 bases, with 6 bases of the junction left unmatched. From blood CD8+ and CD4+ T cells, TCR beta sequences were generated. The recently defined diagnostic criteria for definite or probable disease were met by the Susac syndrome patients. Study-wide findings and caveats: The Susac syndrome CD4+ T cell repertoires displayed no clonal expansion.

Random-hexamer reverse transcription was applied to roughly 0.45 to 1 ug RNA. Multiplex immunoSEQ PCR targeted 54 Vbeta and 13 Jbeta TCR beta segments. TCRdb recomputed calls from the immunoSEQ multiplex PCR reads with MiXCR, one row per CDR3 protein. Of approximately 210,000 distinct CDR3 sequences listed, about 95% were seen once; the top ten hold around 0.16%. Source material: CD4+ T cells from PBMCs. This chain connects TRBV30 to TRBJ1-2, with 7 positions matching TRBD1. The source is a human donor with Susac syndrome. The CDR3 DNA is TGTGCCTGGAGTGTGGAGGGGGCTCCAAACTATGGCTACACCTTC. Amino acid sequence: CAWSVEGAPNYGYTF.